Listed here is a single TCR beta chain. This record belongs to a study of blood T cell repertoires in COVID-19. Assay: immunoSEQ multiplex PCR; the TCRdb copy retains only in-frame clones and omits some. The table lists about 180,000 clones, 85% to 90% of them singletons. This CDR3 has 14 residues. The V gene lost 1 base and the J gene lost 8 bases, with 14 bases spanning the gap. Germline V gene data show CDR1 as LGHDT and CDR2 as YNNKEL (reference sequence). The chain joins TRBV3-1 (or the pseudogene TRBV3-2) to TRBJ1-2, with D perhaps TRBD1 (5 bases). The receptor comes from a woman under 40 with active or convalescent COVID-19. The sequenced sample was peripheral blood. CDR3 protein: CASSQVGGVWGYTF. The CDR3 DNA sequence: TGTGCCAGCAGCCAAGTGGGAGGGGTGTGGGGCTACACCTTC.